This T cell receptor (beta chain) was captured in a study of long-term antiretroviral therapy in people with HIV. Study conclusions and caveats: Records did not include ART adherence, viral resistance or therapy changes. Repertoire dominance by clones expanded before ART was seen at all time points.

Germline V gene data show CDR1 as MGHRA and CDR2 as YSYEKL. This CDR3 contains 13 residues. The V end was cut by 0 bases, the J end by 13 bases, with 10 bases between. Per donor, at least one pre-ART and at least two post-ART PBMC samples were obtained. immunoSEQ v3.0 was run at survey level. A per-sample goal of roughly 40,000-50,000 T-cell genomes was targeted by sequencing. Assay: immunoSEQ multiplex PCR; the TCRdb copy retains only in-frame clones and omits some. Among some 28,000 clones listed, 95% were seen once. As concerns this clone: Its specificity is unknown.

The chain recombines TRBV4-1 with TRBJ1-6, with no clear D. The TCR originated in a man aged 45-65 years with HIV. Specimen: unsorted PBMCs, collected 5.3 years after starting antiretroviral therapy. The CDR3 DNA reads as TGCGCCAGCAGCCAAGATAGGGTTCTCCCCCTCCACTTT. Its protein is CASSQDRVLPLHF.